Listed here are 27 T cell receptor beta chains from one sample, sequenced in a study of T-cell reconstitution after alpha-beta-depleted transplantation in children. Library preparation (for TCRbeta) was performed with unique molecular identifiers. One entry per CDR3 protein, called by TCRdb with MiXCR from the PCR reads. The data contain 330,000 or so distinct CDR3 sequences, around 10% of them singletons. This sample comprised PBMCs from the stem cell graft donor, obtained from the stem cell graft. All receptors come from a human donor who donated a stem cell graft to a child with acute lymphoblastic leukemia.

This clonotype was detected many times. V usage is TRBV4-1 and J usage is TRBJ2-5; D ambiguous. The germline V gene has CDR1 MGHRA and CDR2 YSYEKL. V was shortened by 5 bases and J by 3 bases, with 13 bases between the two germline ends. The CDR3 spans 14 residues. CDR3 in DNA: TGCGCCAGCAGCAGACGTGGAACAGAAGAGACCCAGTACTTC. It encodes CASSRRGTEETQYF.

This clonotype turned up a few times. The J gene is TRBJ2-1, the V gene TRBV19; D gene unclear. Trimming took off 1 base at V and 6 bases at J, with 4 bases between the two ends. The CDR3 runs to 12 residues. Germline loops: CDR1 LNHDA, CDR2 SQIVND (reference sequence). The CDR3 spells CASSIGSNEQFF. The CDR3 bases are TGTGCCAGTAGTATAGGGTCCAATGAGCAGTTCTTC.

In its sample, this clonotype was seen a few times. CDR3 amino acids: CASRGFSGKVSYEQYF. CDR3 nucleotide sequence: TGTGCCAGCAGGGGGTTTAGCGGGAAGGTCTCCTACGAGCAGTACTTC. J is TRBJ2-7 and V is TRBV12-3 or TRBV12-4; the match to TRBD2 covers 8 bases. V dropped 6 bases and J dropped 0; count of bases not matched to a gene: 10. This CDR3 spans 16 amino acids.

This sequence joins TRBV10-3 and TRBJ2-1; a possible D gene is TRBD1 (7 bases). Trimming took 3 bases from V and 7 from J, leaving 19 bases between them. Germline loops: CDR1 ENHRY, CDR2 SYGVKD. CDR3 length equals 16 residues. CDR3 nucleotides: TGTGCCATCAGTGACGCGGGGACAGAGAGGTCTAATGAGCAGTTCTTC. Amino acids: CAISDAGTERSNEQFF.

The V call is TRBV3-1, the J call TRBJ2-1; 7 bases are a match to TRBD2. CDR1 and CDR2 from the germline V gene are LGHDT and YNNKEL (reference sequence). The ends lost 0 bases at V and 4 bases at J; junction bases unmatched: 9. This CDR3 region has 17 residues. Written as DNA, the CDR3 is TGTGCCAGCAGCCAAGATCTTAATAGCGGGTTGTACAATGAGCAGTTCTTC. Protein product: CASSQDLNSGLYNEQFF.

The chain is built from TRBV3-1 and TRBJ2-7, with D hard to call. V was cut by 0 bases and J by 2 bases, with 8 bases left in between. Germline V gives CDR1 LGHDT, CDR2 YNNKEL (reference sequence). The CDR3 extends over 14 amino acids. Written as DNA, the CDR3 is TGTGCCAGCAGCCAAGATGTATGGGCCTACGAGCAGTACTTC. Amino acid sequence: CASSQDVWAYEQYF.

The chain joins TRBV12-3 or TRBV12-4 to TRBJ1-4, with a weak D call TRBD1 (5 bases). With 5 bases removed from V and 4 bases from J, the gap between germline ends came to 11 bases. This CDR3 is built from 14 residues. The DNA of the CDR3 is TGTGCCAGCAGTACCAGGGCGGGTAATGAAAAACTGTTTTTT. Residues: CASSTRAGNEKLFF.

The J gene is TRBJ1-1, the V gene TRBV12-3 or TRBV12-4; D unresolved. This CDR3 spans 14 amino acids. V lost 2 bases and J lost 0, with 7 bases in between. The CDR3 here is CASSLPRVNTEAFF. The CDR3 coding sequence is TGTGCCAGCAGTTTACCGAGGGTGAACACTGAAGCTTTCTTT.

This clonotype was counted between two and nine times. The chain has TRBV28 and TRBJ2-7, with D perhaps matching TRBD2 (6 bases). Germline CDR1 and CDR2: MDHEN and SYDVKM. CDR3 length: 13 amino acids. The germline V and J ends were trimmed by 6 bases and 3 bases, with 12 bases remaining between them. This CDR3 reads CASRGDSVYEQYF. Written as DNA, the CDR3 is TGTGCCAGCAGGGGGGACTCCGTCTACGAGCAGTACTTC.

This clonotype has more than one count but fewer than ten. The rearrangement links TRBV9 to TRBJ2-3; D is undetermined. CDR1 and CDR2 from the germline V gene are SGDLS and YYNGEE. The CDR3 contains 14 residues. Trimming removed 3 bases from V and 2 bases from J, with 10 bases in between. CDR3 sequence (DNA): TGTGCCAGCAGCGCTCGAACACTCACAGATACGCAGTATTTT. Its translation is CASSARTLTDTQYF.

The chain employs TRBV4-1 and TRBJ1-3; maybe TRBD1 (5 bases). The germline CDR1 and CDR2 sequences are MGHRA and YSYEKL. With 1 base removed from V and 0 bases from J, the gap between germline ends came to 7 bases. The CDR3 runs 15 residues. CDR3 sequence: CASSQGDHSGNTIYF. In nucleotides, the CDR3 is TGCGCCAGCAGCCAAGGGGACCACTCTGGAAACACCATATATTTT.

This clonotype was observed many times. The V call is TRBV28, the J call TRBJ1-2; D not resolved. Between the trimmed V and J ends, which lost 3 bases and 2 bases, there was a span of 4 bases. This CDR3 spans 12 amino acids. From germline, CDR1 is MDHEN and CDR2 SYDVKM. CDR3 amino acids: CASSFENYGYTF. The CDR3 DNA reads TGTGCCAGCAGTTTTGAAAACTATGGCTACACCTTC.

The chain combines TRBV7-2 with TRBJ2-3; no definite D call. This CDR3 has 12 amino acids. In germline, CDR1 is SGHTA, CDR2 FQGNSA. Trimming left V 5 bases short and J 5 bases short, with 8 bases between. The CDR3 region has the DNA TGTGCCAGCAGCCCCCTGGGAGATACGCAGTATTTT. Encoded protein: CASSPLGDTQYF.

The chain uses TRBV20-1 and TRBJ2-7; D possibly matches TRBD1 or TRBD2 (6 bases each). Germline V gives CDR1 DFQATT, CDR2 SNEGSKA (reference sequence). Between the trimmed V and J ends, which lost 5 bases and 5 bases, there was a span of 16 bases. This CDR3 region has 13 residues. The CDR3 sequence: CSASTGGPHEQYF. The CDR3 bases are TGCAGTGCTTCGACAGGAGGGCCCCACGAGCAGTACTTC.

This clonotype was detected ten times or more. The chain is built from TRBV29-1 and TRBJ2-5; D gene ambiguous. V was shortened by 3 bases and J by 5 bases, with 13 bases between the two germline ends. Germline-derived CDR1 and CDR2 are SQVTM and ANQGSEA. CDR3 length equals 13 residues. Here the CDR3 reads CSVDGSMRETQYF. CDR3 bases: TGCAGCGTTGACGGTAGCATGAGGGAGACCCAGTACTTC.

The V and J genes are TRBV15 and TRBJ2-3; TRBD1 matches at 8 bases. V trimming: 0 bases; J trimming: 1 base; junction bases outside the gene matches: 3. The length of the CDR3 is 16 residues. CDR1 is LNHNV, CDR2 YYDKDF, per germline (reference sequence). The chain's CDR3 is CATSRDATGGTDTQYF. DNA of the CDR3: TGTGCCACCAGCAGAGATGCGACAGGGGGCACAGATACGCAGTATTTT.

The gene calls are TRBV20-1 and TRBJ1-1; a weak D match, TRBD1 (5 bases). CDR3 length: 14 residues. Germline CDR1 reads DFQATT; CDR2 reads SNEGSKA (reference sequence). Trimming took off 0 bases at V and 5 bases at J, with 13 bases between the two ends. The CDR3 nucleotides read TGCAGTGCTAGAGATGGAGGGGCGCGGACTGAAGCTTTCTTT. Translated: CSARDGGARTEAFF.

The CDR3 loop reads CSVEVPQVSQALAEAFF. The CDR3 DNA reads TGCAGCGTTGAAGTGCCCCAAGTGTCACAAGCACTCGCTGAAGCTTTCTTT. J is TRBJ1-1 and V is TRBV29-1; D is unclear. This CDR3 is built from 17 residues. V was trimmed by 1 base and J by 6 bases, leaving 24 bases between them. Looked up from germline, CDR1 is SQVTM and CDR2 is ANQGSEA.

This clonotype was seen more than once but under ten times. This chain uses TRBV5-1 with TRBJ2-7; the D gene could be TRBD1 or TRBD2 (5 bases each). The length of the CDR3 is 14 residues. V gave up 3 bases and J gave up 1 base, with 11 bases separating them. Germline loops: CDR1 SGHRS, CDR2 YFSETQ. The CDR3 DNA sequence: TGCGCCAGCAGCTGGTGGGACGAGTCCTACGAGCAGTACTTC. This codes for CASSWWDESYEQYF.

This clonotype was seen at least ten times. The chain has TRBV10-3 and TRBJ2-5, with TRBD1 identical over 7 bases. Germline loops: CDR1 ENHRY, CDR2 SYGVKD. Germline trimming cut 0 bases from V and 3 bases from J; bases unmatched to any gene: 4. CDR3 length equals 15 residues. DNA of the CDR3: TGTGCCATCAGTGAGTCGAAAGACAGGGAAGAGACCCAGTACTTC. It translates to CAISESKDREETQYF.

This clonotype was picked up a small number of times. The chain couples TRBV20-1 to TRBJ2-3, with 10 positions matching TRBD2. V gave up 0 bases and J gave up 3 bases; unmatched junction bases: 6. The CDR3 covers 16 residues. Germline CDR1 DFQATT, CDR2 SNEGSKA (reference sequence). The CDR3: CSAREASGSVTDTQYF. In DNA form, the CDR3 reads TGCAGTGCTAGAGAGGCTAGCGGGAGCGTGACAGATACGCAGTATTTT.

The chain has TRBV7-6 and TRBJ1-4; tentative D call: TRBD1 (5 bases). Germline V lookup: CDR1 SGHVS, CDR2 FNYEAQ. The CDR3 extends over 15 amino acids. V was clipped by 5 bases and J by 8 bases, with 18 bases between them. CDR3: CASSPGTGKVEKLFF. The CDR3 DNA follows: TGTGCCAGCAGCCCAGGGACCGGGAAGGTCGAAAAACTGTTTTTT.

Only a few counts were recorded for this clonotype. The V and J genes are TRBV7-2 and TRBJ2-5; TRBD2 aligns across 11 bases. This CDR3 is built from 16 residues. Germline assignment: CDR1 SGHTA and CDR2 FQGNSA. With V trimmed by 1 base and J by 3 bases, 4 bases remained unmatched. This CDR3 is CASSLGLAGKKETQYF. The DNA for the CDR3 is TGTGCCAGCAGCTTAGGACTAGCGGGGAAAAAAGAGACCCAGTACTTC.

V is TRBV20-1 and J is TRBJ2-7, with 8 positions matching TRBD1. Trimming took 6 bases from V and 2 from J; bases not matched to a gene: 9. The CDR3 is made up of 14 amino acids. Looked up from germline, CDR1 is DFQATT and CDR2 is SNEGSKA (reference sequence). CDR3 sequence reads: CSASPTGETYEQYF. The CDR3 bases are TGCAGTGCCTCACCGACAGGGGAAACCTACGAGCAGTACTTC.

This clonotype was recorded a few times. The chain joins TRBV12-3 or TRBV12-4 to TRBJ2-7, with 11 bases matching TRBD2. The CDR3 spans 16 residues. V dropped 2 bases and J dropped 3; count of bases not matched to a gene: 6. The CDR3 nucleotides read TGTGCCAGCAGTTTAAGGTCCCTAGCGGGAGGCTACGAGCAGTACTTC. Its translation is CASSLRSLAGGYEQYF.

The table lists this clonotype with many counts. The chain combines TRBV7-2 with TRBJ2-4; D unresolved. Germline CDR1 SGHTA, CDR2 FQGNSA. This CDR3 is built from 12 residues. The V end was cut by 2 bases, the J end by 11 bases, with 10 bases between. CDR3 DNA: TGTGCCAGCAGCTTATCCCCCAATGTTCAGTACTTC. The encoded protein is CASSLSPNVQYF. The full variable domain, its missing parts supplied by reference TRBV7-2 and TRBJ2-4, is GAGVSQSPSNKVTEKGKDVELRCDPISGHTALYWYRQSLGQGLEFLIYFQGNSAPDKSGLPSDRFSAERTGGSVSTLTIQRTQQEDSAVYLCASSLSPNVQYFGAGTRLSVL.

The chain couples TRBV15 to TRBJ1-3; D unclear. This CDR3 spans 16 amino acids. V was pared by 0 bases and J by 1 base, with 10 bases between. Per the germline V gene, CDR1 is LNHNV and CDR2 is YYDKDF (reference sequence). The CDR3 here is CATSREFGRSGNTIYF. CDR3 nucleotide sequence: TGTGCCACCAGCAGAGAATTCGGAAGGTCTGGAAACACCATATATTTT.